A selection of T cell receptor beta chains follows, all from one sample in a study of tumor-infiltrating lymphocytes in localized non-small cell lung cancer. Some clones are missing from TCRdb's copy, which holds only in-frame ones; the method was immunoSEQ multiplex PCR. This table has 15,000 to 20,000 clones, over 75% appearing once. The material sequenced was uninvolved lung tissue not adjacent to the tumor. The source is a human donor with non-small cell lung cancer. The CDR3 runs from the conserved cysteine through the conserved F or W. A D gene is named only where the DNA matches it firmly. Rows may omit the clone size; those that give it use once, few, many or a size class.

V gene: TRBV6-1
clone size: NA
J gene: TRBJ1-1
D gene: NA
CDR3 DNA: TGTGCCAGCACCCCTCAAAGGGGCATTCACACTGAAGCTTTCTTT
CDR3 protein: CASTPQRGIHTEAFF

V gene: TRBV14
clone size: NA
J gene: TRBJ2-1
D gene: NA
CDR3 DNA: TGTGCCAGCAGCCAAGACGGCCCTGAGCAGTTCTTC
CDR3 protein: CASSQDGPEQFF

V gene: TRBV7-2
clone size: NA
J gene: TRBJ2-1
D gene: NA
CDR3 DNA: TGTGCCAGCAGCTTAGCGACCTCCTACAATGAGCAGTTCTTC
CDR3 protein: CASSLATSYNEQFF

V gene: TRBV27
clone size: hyperexpanded
J gene: TRBJ1-2
D gene: TRBD1
CDR3 DNA: TGTGCCAGCAGTGGACAGGGGGACTATGGCTACACCTTC
CDR3 protein: CASSGQGDYGYTF

V gene: TRBV19
clone size: NA
J gene: TRBJ2-6
D gene: NA
CDR3 DNA: TGTGCCAGTAGTCCAGACAGCTCTGGGGCCAACGTCCTGACTTTC
CDR3 protein: CASSPDSSGANVLTF

V gene: TRBV6-1
clone size: NA
J gene: TRBJ1-5
D gene: NA
CDR3 DNA: TGTGCCAGCAGAACCGACAGGATTAATCAGCCCCAGCATTTT
CDR3 protein: CASRTDRINQPQHF

V gene: TRBV29-1
clone size: NA
J gene: TRBJ2-1
D gene: NA
CDR3 DNA: TGCAGCGTTGGAAAGGGTGGAACAGGGTCGAGGGATGAGCAGTTCTTC
CDR3 protein: CSVGKGGTGSRDEQFF

V gene: TRBV5-1
clone size: few
J gene: TRBJ2-7
D gene: TRBD2
CDR3 DNA: TGCGCCAGCAGCTTGGCCCCAGCGGGGCTCTCCTACGAGCAGTACTTC
CDR3 protein: CASSLAPAGLSYEQYF

V gene: TRBV7-6
clone size: NA
J gene: TRBJ2-1
D gene: TRBD1
CDR3 DNA: TGTGCCAGCAGCTTGTTACCGGGACAGGCTCAACTCAATGAGCAGTTCTTC
CDR3 protein: CASSLLPGQAQLNEQFF

V gene: TRBV10-2
clone size: once
J gene: TRBJ2-7
D gene: NA
CDR3 DNA: TGCGCCAGCAGGGAGGGACTGAGCTCCTACGAGCAGTACTTC
CDR3 protein: CASREGLSSYEQYF

V gene: TRBV29-1
clone size: NA
J gene: TRBJ1-5
D gene: TRBD1
CDR3 DNA: TGCAGCGTGAAGAGGGGGCAGGATAGCAATCAGCCCCAGCATTTT
CDR3 protein: CSVKRGQDSNQPQHF

V gene: TRBV2
clone size: NA
J gene: TRBJ1-5
D gene: NA
CDR3 DNA: TGTGCCAGCAGTGAAGGACCGGCGGCCGAGCATTTT
CDR3 protein: CASSEGPAAEHF

V gene: TRBV5-1
clone size: once
J gene: TRBJ2-7
D gene: NA
CDR3 DNA: TGCGCCAGCAGCTGGGGACACCTCTACGAGCAGTACTTC
CDR3 protein: CASSWGHLYEQYF

V gene: TRBV5-6
clone size: NA
J gene: TRBJ1-5
D gene: NA
CDR3 DNA: TGTGCCAGCAGCTTATGGCAGGGCAGGCCCGAATTT
CDR3 protein: CASSLWQGRPEF

V gene: TRBV7-2
clone size: NA
J gene: TRBJ2-7
D gene: TRBD1
CDR3 DNA: TGTGCCAGCAGCTTAGTAGGGGGCACCTACGAGCAGTACTTC
CDR3 protein: CASSLVGGTYEQYF

V gene: TRBV28
clone size: once
J gene: TRBJ2-7
D gene: NA
CDR3 DNA: TGTGCCAGCAGCGCTCCGACAGGTTTAGGCTACGAGCAGTACTTC
CDR3 protein: CASSAPTGLGYEQYF

V gene: TRBV5-5
clone size: NA
J gene: TRBJ2-1
D gene: TRBD1
CDR3 DNA: TGTGCCAGCAGCGGTACTGGACAGGGGGTATACAATGAGCAGTTCTTC
CDR3 protein: CASSGTGQGVYNEQFF

V gene: TRBV5-1
clone size: NA
J gene: TRBJ2-2
D gene: NA
CDR3 DNA: TGCGCCAGCAGCTTGGGAGAGAACACCGGGGAGCTGTTTTTT
CDR3 protein: CASSLGENTGELFF

V gene: TRBV28
clone size: NA
J gene: TRBJ1-2
D gene: NA
CDR3 DNA: TGTGCCAGCAGTTTCTCTAGTAACTATGGCTACACCTTC
CDR3 protein: CASSFSSNYGYTF

V gene: TRBV5-1
clone size: NA
J gene: TRBJ1-3
D gene: TRBD1
CDR3 DNA: TGCGCCAGCAGCTTGGTCTGGACAGGGGTTTCTGGAAACACCATATATTTT
CDR3 protein: CASSLVWTGVSGNTIYF

V gene: TRBV4-1
clone size: NA
J gene: TRBJ2-7
D gene: TRBD2
CDR3 DNA: TGCGCCAGCAGCCACCCGGGGGGAAGCGGGTCTTACGAGCAGTACTTC
CDR3 protein: CASSHPGGSGSYEQYF

V gene: TRBV2
clone size: NA
J gene: TRBJ1-2
D gene: NA
CDR3 DNA: TGTGCCAGCATGGTAGAAGTCCTCATCGCCTTC
CDR3 protein: CASMVEVLIAF

V gene: TRBV6-5
clone size: NA
J gene: TRBJ1-1
D gene: NA
CDR3 DNA: TGTGCCAGCTCCGCAGGTCCGCTTAGGAAAGCTTTCTTT
CDR3 protein: CASSAGPLRKAFF

V gene: TRBV19
clone size: few
J gene: TRBJ1-1
D gene: TRBD1
CDR3 DNA: TGTGCCAGTACCTCTACTGACAGGGGGAACACTGAAGCTTTCTTT
CDR3 protein: CASTSTDRGNTEAFF

V gene: TRBV5-5
clone size: NA
J gene: TRBJ1-5
D gene: NA
CDR3 DNA: TGTGCCAGCAGCTTGGCATGGGGACAGCCCCAGCATTTT
CDR3 protein: CASSLAWGQPQHF

V gene: TRBV5-1
clone size: NA
J gene: TRBJ2-6
D gene: NA
CDR3 DNA: TGCGCCAGCAGCTTAAATCCCGGGGGCTCTGGGGCCAACGTCCTGACTTTC
CDR3 protein: CASSLNPGGSGANVLTF

V gene: TRBV20-1
clone size: NA
J gene: TRBJ2-1
D gene: NA
CDR3 DNA: TGCAGTGCTAGTAGGCTAGAGCAGTTCTTC
CDR3 protein: CSASRLEQFF

V gene: TRBV10-3
clone size: NA
J gene: TRBJ2-2
D gene: NA
CDR3 DNA: TGTGCCATCAGTAGGAACAGGGATAACGGGGAGCTGTTTTTT
CDR3 protein: CAISRNRDNGELFF

V gene: TRBV25-1
clone size: NA
J gene: TRBJ2-7
D gene: NA
CDR3 DNA: TGTGCCAGCAGTCGCACAGGTCCCTACGAGCAGTACTTC
CDR3 protein: CASSRTGPYEQYF

V gene: TRBV5-1
clone size: NA
J gene: TRBJ2-3
D gene: NA
CDR3 DNA: TGCGCCAGCAGCTTTGGTAGCAGGGCAGATACGCAGTATTTT
CDR3 protein: CASSFGSRADTQYF